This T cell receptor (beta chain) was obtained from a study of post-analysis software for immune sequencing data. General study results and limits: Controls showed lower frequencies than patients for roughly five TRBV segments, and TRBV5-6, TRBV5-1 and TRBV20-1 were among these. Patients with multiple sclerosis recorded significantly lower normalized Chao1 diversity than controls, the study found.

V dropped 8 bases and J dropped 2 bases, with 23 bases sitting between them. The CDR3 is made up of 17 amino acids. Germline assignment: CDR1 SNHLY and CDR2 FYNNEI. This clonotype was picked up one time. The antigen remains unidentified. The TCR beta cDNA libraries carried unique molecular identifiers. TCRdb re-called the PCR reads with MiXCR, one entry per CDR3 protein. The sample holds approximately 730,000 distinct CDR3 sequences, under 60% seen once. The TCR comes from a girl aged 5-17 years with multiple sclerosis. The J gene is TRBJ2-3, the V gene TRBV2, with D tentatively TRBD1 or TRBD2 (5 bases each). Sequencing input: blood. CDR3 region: CASRDPGTPPSTDTQYF. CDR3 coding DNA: TGTGCCAGCCGGGACCCCGGGACCCCTCCTTCCACAGATACGCAGTATTTT. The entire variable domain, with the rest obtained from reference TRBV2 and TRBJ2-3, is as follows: EPEVTQTPSHQVTQMGQEVILRCVPISNHLYFYWYRQILGQKVEFLVSFYNNEISEKSEIFDDQFSVERPDGSNFTLKIRSTKLEDSAMYFCASRDPGTPPSTDTQYFGPGTRLTVL.